This T cell receptor beta chain was sequenced during a study of cytomegalovirus exposure and HLA in healthy donors. Study at large: The early release's HLA-typed donors yielded approximately 85 million unique TCRs. Study-level results: Later on, analysis showed that most CMV-associated TCR beta chains appeared to be HLA-restricted. CMV serostatus was the sole immune exposure information available.

With 0 bases removed from V and 4 bases from J, the gap between germline ends came to 24 bases. The CDR3 is 18 residues long. Germline CDR1 GTSNPN, CDR2 SVGIG (reference sequence). Remarks on this clone: Its specificity is unknown.

The PCR used 60 Vbeta and 13 Jbeta primers. Repertoires were generated with immunoSEQ multiplex PCR, while TCRdb's copy carries only in-frame clones and drops some. The sample lists about 64,000 clones, around 74% seen once, with about 5.5% in the top ten. What was sequenced was PBMCs. The chain is built from TRBV30 and TRBJ2-5; possible D gene TRBD1, 6 bases. The receptor was isolated from a male donor in good health and CMV-seropositive. The CDR3 coding sequence is TGTGCCTGGAGTGTAGGGTGGTTGGGGGCAGTCGTTGGAGAGACCCAGTACTTC. Translation: CAWSVGWLGAVVGETQYF.